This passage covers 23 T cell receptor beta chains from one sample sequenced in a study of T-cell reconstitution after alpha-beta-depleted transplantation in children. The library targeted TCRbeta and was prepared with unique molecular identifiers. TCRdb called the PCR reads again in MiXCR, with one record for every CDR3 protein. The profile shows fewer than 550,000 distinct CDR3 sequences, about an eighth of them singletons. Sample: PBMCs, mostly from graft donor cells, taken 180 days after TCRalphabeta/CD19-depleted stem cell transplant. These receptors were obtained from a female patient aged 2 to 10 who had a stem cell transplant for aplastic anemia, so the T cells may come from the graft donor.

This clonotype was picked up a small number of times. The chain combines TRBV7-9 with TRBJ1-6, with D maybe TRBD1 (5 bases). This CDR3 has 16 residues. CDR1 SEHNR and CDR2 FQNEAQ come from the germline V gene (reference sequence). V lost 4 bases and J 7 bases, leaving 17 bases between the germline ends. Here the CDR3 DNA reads TGTGCCAGCAGCTGGGGCCGCGGAGGTTGGAATTCACCCCTCCACTTT. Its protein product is CASSWGRGGWNSPLHF. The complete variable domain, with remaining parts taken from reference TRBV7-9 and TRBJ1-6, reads DTGVSQNPRHKITKRGQNVTFRCDPISEHNRLYWYRQTLGQGPEFLTYFQNEAQLEKSRLLSDRFSAERPKGSFSTLEIQRTEQGDSAMYLCASSWGRGGWNSPLHFGNGTRLTVT.

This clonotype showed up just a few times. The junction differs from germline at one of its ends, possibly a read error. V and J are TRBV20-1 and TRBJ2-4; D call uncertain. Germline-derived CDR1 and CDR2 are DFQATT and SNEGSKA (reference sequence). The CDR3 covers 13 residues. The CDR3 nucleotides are TGCAGTGCTAGGAAAGTAGCCGAAAACATTCAGTACTTC. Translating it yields CSARKVAENIQYF.

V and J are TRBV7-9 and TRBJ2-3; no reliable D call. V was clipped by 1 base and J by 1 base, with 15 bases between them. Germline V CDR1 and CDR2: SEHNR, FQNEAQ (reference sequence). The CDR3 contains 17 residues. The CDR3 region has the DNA TGTGCCAGCAGCTTAGAAGAAAACCGCTTAGGCACAGATACGCAGTATTTT. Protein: CASSLEENRLGTDTQYF.

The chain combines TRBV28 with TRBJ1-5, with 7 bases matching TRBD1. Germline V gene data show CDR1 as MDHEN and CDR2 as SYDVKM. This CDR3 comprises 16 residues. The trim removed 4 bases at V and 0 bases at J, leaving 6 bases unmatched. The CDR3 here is CASSWAGQHSNQPQHF. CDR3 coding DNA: TGTGCCAGCAGTTGGGCGGGACAGCATAGCAATCAGCCCCAGCATTTT.

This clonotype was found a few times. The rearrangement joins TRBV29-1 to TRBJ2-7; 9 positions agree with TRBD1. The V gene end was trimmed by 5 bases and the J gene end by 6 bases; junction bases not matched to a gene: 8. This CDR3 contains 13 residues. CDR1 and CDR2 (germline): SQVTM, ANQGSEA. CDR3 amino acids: CSVTQGQGTEQYV. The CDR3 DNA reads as TGCAGCGTTACACAAGGACAGGGGACCGAGCAGTACGTC.

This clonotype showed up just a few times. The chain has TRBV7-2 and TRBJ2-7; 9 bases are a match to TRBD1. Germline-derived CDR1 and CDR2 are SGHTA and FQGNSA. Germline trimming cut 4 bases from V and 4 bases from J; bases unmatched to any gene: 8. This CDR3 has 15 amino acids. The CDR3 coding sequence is TGTGCCAGCAGCTCGAAAACAGGGGGCTTGTACGAGCAGTACTTC. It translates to CASSSKTGGLYEQYF.

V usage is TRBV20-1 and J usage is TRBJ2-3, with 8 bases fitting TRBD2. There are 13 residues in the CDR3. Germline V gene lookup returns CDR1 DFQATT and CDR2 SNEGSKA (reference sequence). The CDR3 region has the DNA TGCAGGATGGAGCGGGAGTTGTCGGATACGCAGTATTTT. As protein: CRMERELSDTQYF.

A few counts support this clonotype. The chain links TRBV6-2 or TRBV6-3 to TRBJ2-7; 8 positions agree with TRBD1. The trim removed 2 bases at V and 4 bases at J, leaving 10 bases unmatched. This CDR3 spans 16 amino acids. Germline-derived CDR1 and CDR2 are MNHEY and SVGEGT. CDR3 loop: CASSYRGGQGAYEQYF. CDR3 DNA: TGTGCCAGCAGTTACCGGGGCGGACAGGGAGCTTACGAGCAGTACTTC.

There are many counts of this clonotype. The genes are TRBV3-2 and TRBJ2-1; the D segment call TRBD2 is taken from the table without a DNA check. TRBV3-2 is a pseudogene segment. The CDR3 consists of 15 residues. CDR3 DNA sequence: TGTGCCTCCTGCCAACGTGGCGGGAGAAGCCATGAGCAGTTCTTC. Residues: CASCQRGGRSHEQFF.

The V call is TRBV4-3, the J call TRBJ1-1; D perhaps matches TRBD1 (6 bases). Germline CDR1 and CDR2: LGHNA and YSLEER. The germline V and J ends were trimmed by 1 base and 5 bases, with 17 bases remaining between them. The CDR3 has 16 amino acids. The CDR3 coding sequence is TGCGCCAGCAGCCAAGCGGGGGGGCCCGTCGGGACTGAAGCTTTCTTT. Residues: CASSQAGGPVGTEAFF.

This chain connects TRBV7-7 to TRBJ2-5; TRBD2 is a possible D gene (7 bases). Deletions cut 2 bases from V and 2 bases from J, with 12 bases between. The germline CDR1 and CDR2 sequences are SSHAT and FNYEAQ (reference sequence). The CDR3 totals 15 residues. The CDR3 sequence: CASSLNGGPQETQYF. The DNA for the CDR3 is TGTGCCAGCAGCTTAAACGGGGGGCCGCAAGAGACCCAGTACTTC.

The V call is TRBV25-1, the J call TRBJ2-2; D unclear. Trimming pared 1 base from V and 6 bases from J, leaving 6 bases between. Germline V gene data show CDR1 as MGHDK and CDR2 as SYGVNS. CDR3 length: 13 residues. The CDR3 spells CASSESVSGELFF. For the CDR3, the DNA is TGTGCCAGCAGTGAATCCGTCTCCGGGGAGCTGTTTTTT.

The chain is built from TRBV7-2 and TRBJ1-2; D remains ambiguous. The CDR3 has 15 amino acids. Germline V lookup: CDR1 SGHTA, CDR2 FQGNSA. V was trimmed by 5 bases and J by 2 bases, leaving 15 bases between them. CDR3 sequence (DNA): TGTGCCAGCAGCCCCGGGGAAGTAGGGAACTATGGCTACACCTTC. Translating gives CASSPGEVGNYGYTF.

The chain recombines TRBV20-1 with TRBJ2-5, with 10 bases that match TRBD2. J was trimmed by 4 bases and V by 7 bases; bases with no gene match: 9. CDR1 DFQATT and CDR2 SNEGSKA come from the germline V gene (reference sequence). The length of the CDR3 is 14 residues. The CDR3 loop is CSGRPSGRIETQYF. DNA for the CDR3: TGCAGTGGCCGCCCTAGCGGGAGAATAGAGACCCAGTACTTC.

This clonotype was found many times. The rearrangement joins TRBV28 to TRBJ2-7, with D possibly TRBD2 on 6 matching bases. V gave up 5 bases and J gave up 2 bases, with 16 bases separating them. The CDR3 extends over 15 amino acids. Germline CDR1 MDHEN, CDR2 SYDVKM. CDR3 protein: CASSPRGTVTYEQYF. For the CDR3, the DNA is TGTGCCAGCAGTCCCCGGGGGACGGTAACCTACGAGCAGTACTTC.

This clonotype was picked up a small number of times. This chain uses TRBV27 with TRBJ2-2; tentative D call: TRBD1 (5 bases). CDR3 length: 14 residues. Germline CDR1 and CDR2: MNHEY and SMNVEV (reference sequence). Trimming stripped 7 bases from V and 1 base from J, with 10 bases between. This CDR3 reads CASILTGNTGELFF. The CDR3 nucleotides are TGTGCCAGCATCCTCACAGGGAACACCGGGGAGCTGTTTTTT.

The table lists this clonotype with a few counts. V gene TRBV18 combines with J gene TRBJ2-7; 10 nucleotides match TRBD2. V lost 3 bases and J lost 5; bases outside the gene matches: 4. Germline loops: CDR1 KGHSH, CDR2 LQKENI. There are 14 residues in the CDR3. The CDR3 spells CASSPASGSDEQYF. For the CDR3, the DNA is TGTGCCAGCTCACCCGCTAGCGGGAGCGACGAGCAGTACTTC.

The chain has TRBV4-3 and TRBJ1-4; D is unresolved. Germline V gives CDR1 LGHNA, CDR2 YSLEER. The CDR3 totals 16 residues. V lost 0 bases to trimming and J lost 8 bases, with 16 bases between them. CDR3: CASSQDNSWMGEKLFF. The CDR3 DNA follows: TGCGCCAGCAGCCAAGATAACAGTTGGATGGGGGAAAAACTGTTTTTT.

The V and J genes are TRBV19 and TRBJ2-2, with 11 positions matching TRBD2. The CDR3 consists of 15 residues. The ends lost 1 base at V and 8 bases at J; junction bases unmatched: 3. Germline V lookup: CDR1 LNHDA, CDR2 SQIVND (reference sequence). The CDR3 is CASSIGLAGSGELFF. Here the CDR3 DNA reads TGTGCCAGTAGTATAGGACTAGCGGGATCAGGGGAGCTGTTTTTT.

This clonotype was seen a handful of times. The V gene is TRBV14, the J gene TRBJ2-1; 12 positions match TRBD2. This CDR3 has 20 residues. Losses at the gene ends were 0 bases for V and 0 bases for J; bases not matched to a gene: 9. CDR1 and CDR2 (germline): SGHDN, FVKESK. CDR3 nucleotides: TGTGCCAGCAGCCAAGAGGGACTAGCGGGCCACAGCAGCTCCTACAATGAGCAGTTCTTC. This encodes CASSQEGLAGHSSSYNEQFF.

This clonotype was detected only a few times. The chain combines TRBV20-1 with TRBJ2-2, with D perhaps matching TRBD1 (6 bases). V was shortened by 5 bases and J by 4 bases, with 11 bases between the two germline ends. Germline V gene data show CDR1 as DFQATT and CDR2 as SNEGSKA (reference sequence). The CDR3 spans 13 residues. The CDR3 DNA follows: TGCAGTGCTGAGGACAGCACCACCGGGGAGCTGTTTTTT. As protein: CSAEDSTTGELFF.

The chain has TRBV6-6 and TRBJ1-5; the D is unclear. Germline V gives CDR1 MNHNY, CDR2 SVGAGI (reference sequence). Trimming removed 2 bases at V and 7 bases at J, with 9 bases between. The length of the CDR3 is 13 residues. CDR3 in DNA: TGTGCCAGCAGTTACGAGGGAGACCAGCCCCAGCATTTT. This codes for CASSYEGDQPQHF.

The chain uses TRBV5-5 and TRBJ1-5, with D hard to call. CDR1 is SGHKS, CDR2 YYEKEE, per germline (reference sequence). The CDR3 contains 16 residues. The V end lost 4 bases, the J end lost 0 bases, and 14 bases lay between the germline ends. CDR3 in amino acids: CASSPLPRNSNQPQHF. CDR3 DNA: TGTGCCAGCAGCCCACTTCCGCGGAATAGCAATCAGCCCCAGCATTTT.